These T cell receptor beta chains were read from a single sample in a study of shared clonotypes between healthy human individuals. Only in-frame clones appear in the TCRdb table, and some are missing; sequencing was by immunoSEQ multiplex PCR. Of millions of clones listed, 85% to 95% are singletons. Sequenced sample: naive CD4+ T cells from PBMCs. The source is a man in his late teens or twenties in good health. Some clones in this sample may be carry-over from other donors' samples. Both conserved end residues are part of each CDR3. D genes are given only for firm matches. A clone size is listed for some rows: how often the clone was seen (once, few, many), or a class if it is expanded.

d_gene: NA; v_gene: TRBV7-2; abundance: NA; j_gene: TRBJ2-7; CDR3aa: CASSRDGYEQYF; CDR3nt: TGTGCCAGCAGTAGGGATGGGTACGAGCAGTACTTC
d_gene: TRBD1; v_gene: TRBV28; abundance: NA; j_gene: TRBJ1-4; CDR3aa: CASSSAGTGGYEKLFF; CDR3nt: TGTGCCAGCAGTTCAGCCGGGACAGGGGGTTATGAAAAACTGTTTTTT
d_gene: NA; v_gene: TRBV5-8; abundance: NA; j_gene: TRBJ2-3; CDR3aa: CASSFGRGDTQYF; CDR3nt: TGTGCCAGCAGCTTTGGAAGGGGGGATACGCAGTATTTT
d_gene: NA; v_gene: TRBV30; abundance: few; j_gene: TRBJ1-5; CDR3aa: CAWSGRWGPQHF; CDR3nt: TGTGCCTGGAGTGGCCGTTGGGGGCCCCAGCATTTT
d_gene: NA; v_gene: TRBV7-9; abundance: few; j_gene: TRBJ2-3; CDR3aa: CASSLGEADTQYF; CDR3nt: TGTGCCAGCAGCTTAGGTGAGGCAGATACGCAGTATTTT
d_gene: NA; v_gene: TRBV19; abundance: NA; j_gene: TRBJ1-2; CDR3aa: CASSIDLSAAGGYTF; CDR3nt: TGTGCCAGTAGTATAGATCTATCCGCGGCGGGTGGCTACACCTTC
d_gene: TRBD1; v_gene: TRBV28; abundance: NA; j_gene: TRBJ1-5; CDR3aa: CASSLGDRGINQPQHF; CDR3nt: TGTGCCAGCAGTTTAGGGGACAGGGGAATCAATCAGCCCCAGCATTTT
d_gene: NA; v_gene: TRBV11-2; abundance: NA; j_gene: TRBJ2-7; CDR3aa: CASSLEAGFDEQYF; CDR3nt: TGTGCCAGCAGCTTAGAGGCGGGATTCGACGAGCAGTACTTC
d_gene: NA; v_gene: TRBV2; abundance: NA; j_gene: TRBJ1-2; CDR3aa: CASNSPQGGGNYGYTF; CDR3nt: TGTGCCAGCAACTCTCCCCAGGGCGGGGGTAACTATGGCTACACCTTC
d_gene: TRBD1; v_gene: TRBV27; abundance: NA; j_gene: TRBJ1-4; CDR3aa: CASSLKAGGKKLFF; CDR3nt: TGTGCCAGCAGTTTAAAGGCAGGGGGCAAGAAACTGTTTTTT
d_gene: NA; v_gene: TRBV4-2; abundance: NA; j_gene: TRBJ1-2; CDR3aa: CASSQRTTPLRANYGYTF; CDR3nt: TGTGCCAGCAGCCAGCGAACAACCCCCCTCCGAGCTAACTATGGCTACACCTTC
d_gene: NA; v_gene: TRBV28; abundance: NA; j_gene: TRBJ1-2; CDR3aa: CASSSTNGYTF; CDR3nt: TGTGCCAGCAGTTCTACGAATGGCTACACCTTC
d_gene: TRBD1; v_gene: TRBV5-1; abundance: NA; j_gene: TRBJ2-3; CDR3aa: CASSLGRGRATDTQYF; CDR3nt: TGCGCCAGCAGCTTGGGAAGGGGGCGGGCTACGGATACGCAGTATTTT
d_gene: NA; v_gene: TRBV6-4; abundance: NA; j_gene: TRBJ1-4; CDR3aa: CASSYPRVAREKLFF; CDR3nt: TGTGCCAGCAGCTACCCCAGGGTGGCTCGGGAAAAACTGTTTTTT
d_gene: NA; v_gene: TRBV29-1; abundance: NA; j_gene: TRBJ2-7; CDR3aa: CSVVGGRGYEQYF; CDR3nt: TGCAGCGTGGTAGGGGGGAGAGGTTACGAGCAGTACTTC
d_gene: NA; v_gene: TRBV10-3; abundance: NA; j_gene: TRBJ1-1; CDR3aa: CAITSGDTEAFF; CDR3nt: TGTGCCATCACTAGCGGTGACACTGAAGCTTTCTTT
d_gene: NA; v_gene: TRBV18; abundance: NA; j_gene: TRBJ2-2; CDR3aa: CASSPRTDTGELFF; CDR3nt: TGTGCCAGCTCACCACGGACAGACACCGGGGAGCTGTTTTTT
d_gene: TRBD2; v_gene: TRBV2; abundance: once; j_gene: TRBJ2-2; CDR3aa: CASRSGGGATGELFF; CDR3nt: TGTGCCAGCAGGTCGGGAGGAGGGGCAACCGGGGAGCTGTTTTTT
d_gene: NA; v_gene: TRBV6-4; abundance: NA; j_gene: TRBJ1-2; CDR3aa: CASSEQRSGYTF; CDR3nt: TGTGCCAGCAGTGAACAGAGGAGCGGCTACACCTTC
d_gene: NA; v_gene: TRBV14; abundance: once; j_gene: TRBJ1-2; CDR3aa: CASSQESQGRYGYTF; CDR3nt: TGTGCCAGCAGCCAAGAGTCGCAGGGGAGATATGGCTACACCTTC
d_gene: TRBD1; v_gene: TRBV6-5; abundance: NA; j_gene: TRBJ1-6; CDR3aa: CASRTGGEASPLHF; CDR3nt: TGTGCCAGCAGGACAGGGGGGGAGGCTTCACCCCTCCACTTT
d_gene: NA; v_gene: TRBV7-9; abundance: NA; j_gene: TRBJ2-7; CDR3aa: CASSQGGRTYEQYF; CDR3nt: TGTGCCAGCAGTCAAGGTGGCAGAACCTACGAGCAGTACTTC
d_gene: NA; v_gene: TRBV6-1; abundance: NA; j_gene: TRBJ2-1; CDR3aa: CASSGIREQTYNEQFF; CDR3nt: TGTGCCAGCAGTGGGATACGGGAGCAGACCTACAATGAGCAGTTCTTC
d_gene: NA; v_gene: TRBV28; abundance: once; j_gene: TRBJ1-4; CDR3aa: CASSLTGRPNEKLFF; CDR3nt: TGTGCCAGCAGTCTAACGGGGAGACCTAATGAAAAACTGTTTTTT
d_gene: NA; v_gene: TRBV7-7; abundance: once; j_gene: TRBJ2-2; CDR3aa: CASSPTERATGELFF; CDR3nt: TGTGCCAGCAGCCCCACGGAGCGGGCCACCGGGGAGCTGTTTTTT
d_gene: NA; v_gene: TRBV4-3; abundance: NA; j_gene: TRBJ1-3; CDR3aa: CASSRGTADSGNTIYF; CDR3nt: TGCGCCAGCAGCCGAGGGACGGCGGACTCTGGAAACACCATATATTTT